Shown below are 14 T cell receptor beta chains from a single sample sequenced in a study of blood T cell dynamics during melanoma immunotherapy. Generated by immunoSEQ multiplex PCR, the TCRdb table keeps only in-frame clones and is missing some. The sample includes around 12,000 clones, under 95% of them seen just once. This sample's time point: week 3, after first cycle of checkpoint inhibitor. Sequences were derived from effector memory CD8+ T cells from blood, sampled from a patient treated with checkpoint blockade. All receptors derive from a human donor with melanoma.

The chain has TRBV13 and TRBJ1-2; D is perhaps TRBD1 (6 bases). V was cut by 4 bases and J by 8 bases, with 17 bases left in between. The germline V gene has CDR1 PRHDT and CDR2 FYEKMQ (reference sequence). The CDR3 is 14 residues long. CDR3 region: CASSSGRGAKGYTF. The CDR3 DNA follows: TGTGCCAGCAGCTCCGGCCGGGGGGCAAAGGGCTACACCTTC.

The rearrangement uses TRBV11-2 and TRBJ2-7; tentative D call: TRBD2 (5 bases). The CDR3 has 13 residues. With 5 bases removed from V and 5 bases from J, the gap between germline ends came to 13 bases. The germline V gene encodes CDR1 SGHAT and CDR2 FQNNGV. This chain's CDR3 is CASSLPGINEQYF. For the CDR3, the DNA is TGTGCCAGCAGCCTCCCCGGGATCAACGAGCAGTACTTC.

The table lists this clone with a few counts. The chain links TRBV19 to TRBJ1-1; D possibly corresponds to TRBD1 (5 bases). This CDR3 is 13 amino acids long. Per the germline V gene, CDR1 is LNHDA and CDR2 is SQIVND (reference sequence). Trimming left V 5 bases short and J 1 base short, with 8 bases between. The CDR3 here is CASSPGTNTEAFF. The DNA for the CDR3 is TGTGCCAGTAGTCCAGGGACGAACACTGAAGCTTTCTTT.

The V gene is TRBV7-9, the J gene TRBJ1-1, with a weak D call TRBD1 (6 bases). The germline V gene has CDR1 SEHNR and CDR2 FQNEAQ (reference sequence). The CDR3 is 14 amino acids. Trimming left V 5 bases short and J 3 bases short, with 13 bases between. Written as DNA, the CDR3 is TGTGCCAGCAGCGGAACCGGGACACACACTGAAGCTTTCTTT. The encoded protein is CASSGTGTHTEAFF.

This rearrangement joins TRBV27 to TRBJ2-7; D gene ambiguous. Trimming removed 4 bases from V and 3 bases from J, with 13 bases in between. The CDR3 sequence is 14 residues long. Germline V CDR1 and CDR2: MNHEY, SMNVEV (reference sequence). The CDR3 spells CASSSGPAHYEQYF. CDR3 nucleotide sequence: TGTGCCAGCAGTTCAGGACCGGCCCACTACGAGCAGTACTTC.

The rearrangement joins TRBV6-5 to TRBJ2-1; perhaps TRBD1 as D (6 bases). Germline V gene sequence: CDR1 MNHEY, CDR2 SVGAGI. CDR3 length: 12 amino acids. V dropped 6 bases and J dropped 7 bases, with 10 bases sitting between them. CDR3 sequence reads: CASSQTGNEQFF. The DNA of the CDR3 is TGTGCCAGCAGCCAGACAGGAAATGAGCAGTTCTTC.

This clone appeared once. CDR3 bases: TGTGCCAGCAGTCTAGGACGGAACACTGAAGCTTTCTTT. Translation gives CASSLGRNTEAFF. This sequence joins TRBV27 and TRBJ1-1; D gene uncertain. The ends were cut back, 5 bases at V and 1 base at J, with 8 bases in the middle. The CDR3 totals 13 residues. Per germline, CDR1 MNHEY and CDR2 SMNVEV (reference sequence).

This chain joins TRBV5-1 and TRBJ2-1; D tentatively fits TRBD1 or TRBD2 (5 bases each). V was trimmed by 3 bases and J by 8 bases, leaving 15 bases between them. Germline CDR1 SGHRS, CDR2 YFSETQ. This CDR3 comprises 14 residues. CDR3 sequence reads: CASSSGTLADEQFF. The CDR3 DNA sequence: TGCGCCAGCAGCTCAGGGACCCTGGCGGATGAGCAGTTCTTC.

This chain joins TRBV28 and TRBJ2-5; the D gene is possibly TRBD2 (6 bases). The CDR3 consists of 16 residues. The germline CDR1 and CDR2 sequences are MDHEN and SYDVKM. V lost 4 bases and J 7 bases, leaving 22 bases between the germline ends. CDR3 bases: TGTGCCAGCAGTTGGGGGAGGACGGGAGAGGGCGGGACCCAGTACTTC. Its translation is CASSWGRTGEGGTQYF.

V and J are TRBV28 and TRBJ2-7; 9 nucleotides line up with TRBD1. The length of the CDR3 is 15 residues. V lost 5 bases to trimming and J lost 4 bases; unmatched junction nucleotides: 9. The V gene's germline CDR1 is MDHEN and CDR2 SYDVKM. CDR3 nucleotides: TGTGCCAGCAGTCCCGCCGGGACAGGGAGATACGAGCAGTACTTC. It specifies CASSPAGTGRYEQYF.

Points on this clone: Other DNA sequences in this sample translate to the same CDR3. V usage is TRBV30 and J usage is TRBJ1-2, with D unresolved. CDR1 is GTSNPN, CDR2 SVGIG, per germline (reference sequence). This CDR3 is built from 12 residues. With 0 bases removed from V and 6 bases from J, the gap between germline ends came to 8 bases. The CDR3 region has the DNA TGTGCCTGGAGTGTCGAGGGAAATGGCTACACCTTC. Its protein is CAWSVEGNGYTF.

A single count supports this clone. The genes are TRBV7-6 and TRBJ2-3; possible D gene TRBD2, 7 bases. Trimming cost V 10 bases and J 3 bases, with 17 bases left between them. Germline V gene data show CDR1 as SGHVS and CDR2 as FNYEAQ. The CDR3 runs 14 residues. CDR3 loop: CAISGGALTDTQYF. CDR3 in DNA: TGTGCCATTAGTGGGGGGGCTCTTACAGATACGCAGTATTTT.

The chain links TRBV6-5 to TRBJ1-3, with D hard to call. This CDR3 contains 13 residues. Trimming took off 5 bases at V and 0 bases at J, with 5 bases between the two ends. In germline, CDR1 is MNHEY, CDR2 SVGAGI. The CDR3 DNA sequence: TGTGCCAGCAGTCCGGACTCTGGAAACACCATATATTTT. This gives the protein CASSPDSGNTIYF.

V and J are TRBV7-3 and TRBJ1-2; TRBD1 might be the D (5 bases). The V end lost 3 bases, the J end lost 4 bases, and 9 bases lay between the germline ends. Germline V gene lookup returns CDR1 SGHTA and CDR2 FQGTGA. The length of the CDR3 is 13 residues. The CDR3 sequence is CASSLGDPYGYTF. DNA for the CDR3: TGTGCCAGCAGCTTGGGGGATCCCTATGGCTACACCTTC.